The present T cell receptor (beta chain) was sequenced within a study of T cells after yellow fever vaccination. Turning to the study itself: It was SMART-Seq v4 Ultra Low Input that prepared the fractions with low cell numbers. The study, taken as a whole, reports: Bulk-population clonotypes that are abundant could appear as contaminants in FACS-sorted repertoires.

This clonotype has only a few counts. The antigen is unknown. TCRdb analysed the 5' RACE reads with MiXCR anew, one entry per CDR3 protein. The sample yields over 300,000 distinct CDR3 sequences, roughly 4.3% seen once. Germline V gives CDR1 SGHRS, CDR2 YFSETQ. The CDR3 consists of 16 residues. V was cut by 1 base and J by 4 bases, with 15 bases left in between. The clonotype originates from a man younger than 30 who received the YFV17D yellow fever vaccine. Sample: PBMCs, taken 5 days after the yellow fever booster vaccination. The chain recombines TRBV5-1 with TRBJ2-1; D is unclear. CDR3 sequence reads: CASSLTGPVNYNEQFF. Here the CDR3 DNA reads TGCGCCAGCAGCTTGACCGGTCCGGTAAATTACAATGAGCAGTTCTTC.